Presented here are 19 T cell receptor beta chains from one specimen sequenced in a study of immune cell composition in non-small cell lung cancer. Normal lung was taken at the farthest possible site, at least 3 cm from tumour. The method was immunoSEQ multiplex PCR; TCRdb's version includes in-frame clones alone and lacks a portion of them. The table lists about 6,600 clones, more than 70% of them singletons. Sequencing used non-adjacent lung tissue. These receptors were obtained from a human donor with non-small cell lung cancer.

This clone occurred once. This chain links TRBV7-2 with TRBJ2-5; 8 bases agree with TRBD2. The CDR3 runs 14 residues. Looked up from germline, CDR1 is SGHTA and CDR2 is FQGNSA. After removal of 5 bases from V and 5 bases from J, the junction contained 7 bases not matched to a gene. The CDR3 here is CASSLGTRYETQYF. Written as DNA, the CDR3 is TGTGCCAGCAGCCTAGGGACTAGATATGAGACCCAGTACTTC.

The chain employs TRBV7-8 and TRBJ2-5; 7 bases agree with TRBD2. Germline CDR1 reads SGHVS; CDR2 reads FQNEAQ. CDR3 length: 19 residues. The V segment lost 4 bases and the J segment 4 bases; nucleotides outside the gene matches: 21. The CDR3 is CASSSILTGLVRSGETQYF. The DNA for the CDR3 is TGTGCCAGCAGCTCTATTCTGACCGGACTAGTGAGGAGTGGAGAGACCCAGTACTTC.

This clone has more than one count but fewer than ten. The chain links TRBV7-2 to TRBJ2-3; 11 bases fit TRBD2. The germline V gene encodes CDR1 SGHTA and CDR2 FQGNSA. The trim removed 3 bases at V and 0 bases at J, leaving 8 bases unmatched. The CDR3 length is 18 residues. The CDR3 loop is CASSFVAGGPASTDTQYF. CDR3 sequence (DNA): TGTGCCAGCAGCTTTGTAGCGGGGGGGCCGGCCAGCACAGATACGCAGTATTTT. The full variable domain, in which reference TRBV7-2 and TRBJ2-3 provide the parts outside the CDR3, is GAGVSQSPSNKVTEKGKDVELRCDPISGHTALYWYRQSLGQGLEFLIYFQGNSAPDKSGLPSDRFSAERTGGSVSTLTIQRTQQEDSAVYLCASSFVAGGPASTDTQYFGPGTRLTVL.

This clone was seen only a few times. The chain couples TRBV7-3 to TRBJ2-3, with a possible D match to TRBD1 (7 bases). Germline loops: CDR1 SGHTA, CDR2 FQGTGA. This CDR3 is 16 amino acids long. V dropped 5 bases and J dropped 3 bases, with 18 bases sitting between them. CDR3 DNA: TGTGCCAGCAGCGCCCGACAGGGCGGGGAGACAGATACGCAGTATTTT. It is translated as CASSARQGGETDTQYF.

The genes are TRBV10-2 and TRBJ1-6; 10 bases fit TRBD1. Germline V CDR1 and CDR2: WSHSY, SAAADI. Unmatched junction bases numbered 7, after V lost 6 bases and J lost 8 bases. The CDR3 contains 15 residues. CDR3 coding DNA: TGCGCCAGCAGCACCGGGACAGGGGTTTATTCACCCCTCCACTTT. Translating gives CASSTGTGVYSPLHF.

The chain recombines TRBV6-5 with TRBJ1-1; the match to TRBD1 covers 9 bases. The CDR3 covers 14 residues. Germline trimming cut 6 bases from V and 6 bases from J; bases unmatched to any gene: 8. Germline values: CDR1 MNHEY, CDR2 SVGAGI. CDR3 in amino acids: CASSRGTGLSEAFF. CDR3 coding DNA: TGTGCCAGCAGCCGAGGGACAGGGTTATCTGAAGCTTTCTTT.

The chain is built from TRBV5-4 and TRBJ1-3; TRBD1 might be the D (5 bases). This CDR3 spans 17 amino acids. Trimming took off 3 bases at V and 0 bases at J, with 16 bases between the two ends. Germline assignment: CDR1 SGHNT and CDR2 YYREEE (reference sequence). This CDR3 is CASSSQRGGSSGNTIYF. Written as DNA, the CDR3 is TGTGCCAGCAGCTCCCAACGGGGGGGGAGCTCTGGAAACACCATATATTTT.

The chain combines TRBV5-8 with TRBJ1-2; TRBD1 matches 8 bases. Germline V gene lookup returns CDR1 SGHTS and CDR2 YDEGEE. The junction had 2 bases not matched to a gene; V was cut back by 6 bases and J by 4 bases. The CDR3 extends over 12 amino acids. CDR3 loop: CASTGTGYGYTF. Written as DNA, the CDR3 is TGTGCCAGCACTGGGACAGGCTATGGCTACACCTTC.

The V gene is TRBV5-1, the J gene TRBJ2-7; 7 bases align to TRBD1. CDR1 is SGHRS, CDR2 YFSETQ, per germline. The CDR3 has 15 amino acids. The V segment lost 0 bases and the J segment 4 bases; nucleotides outside the gene matches: 7. CDR3 bases: TGCGCCAGCAGCTTGGTGCGGACAGGACCTTACGAGCAGTACTTC. As protein: CASSLVRTGPYEQYF.

The V call is TRBV28, the J call TRBJ1-6, with a possible D match to TRBD1 (6 bases). Germline V lookup: CDR1 MDHEN, CDR2 SYDVKM. This CDR3 is built from 15 residues. Trimming took 7 bases from V and 5 from J, leaving 15 bases between them. In nucleotides, the CDR3 is TGTGCCAGCACCCGCACAGGGAATCATAATTCACCCCTCCACTTT. Its protein is CASTRTGNHNSPLHF.

Worth noting for this clone: Other DNA sequences in this specimen translate into the identical CDR3. This rearrangement joins TRBV7-9 to TRBJ2-5, with 10 bases matching TRBD2. The CDR3 is made up of 15 amino acids. V trimming: 1 base; J trimming: 3 bases; junction bases outside the gene matches: 2. Germline-derived CDR1 and CDR2 are SEHNR and FQNEAQ (reference sequence). The CDR3 DNA reads TGTGCCAGCAGCTTAGTACTAGCGGGGAAAGAGACCCAGTACTTC. It is translated as CASSLVLAGKETQYF.

The rearrangement joins TRBV14 to TRBJ2-3, with 9 bases that match TRBD2. In germline, CDR1 is SGHDN, CDR2 FVKESK. The length of the CDR3 is 16 residues. Trimming at V came to 1 base and at J to 4 bases, leaving 6 bases not matched to a gene. The CDR3 DNA is TGTGCCAGCAGCCAAGCCCTAGCGGGACGCTCAGATACGCAGTATTTT. It encodes CASSQALAGRSDTQYF. Looking up the rest from reference TRBV14 and TRBJ2-3 gives the full variable domain: EAGVTQFPSHSVIEKGQTVTLRCDPISGHDNLYWYRRVMGKEIKFLLHFVKESKQDESGMPNNRFLAERTGGTYSTLKVQPAELEDSGVYFCASSQALAGRSDTQYFGPGTRLTVL.

V is TRBV5-1 and J is TRBJ2-5; D remains ambiguous. The V gene's germline CDR1 is SGHRS and CDR2 YFSETQ. This CDR3 spans 13 amino acids. Trimming shortened V by 4 bases and J by 3 bases, and 10 bases separated the two germline ends. CDR3 protein: CASSLQSEETQYF. The CDR3 bases are TGCGCCAGCAGCCTCCAGAGCGAAGAGACCCAGTACTTC.

The rearrangement uses TRBV9 and TRBJ1-6; 7 bases align to TRBD1. The J segment lost 5 bases and the V segment lost 2 bases, leaving 4 bases of the junction unmatched. This CDR3 comprises 15 residues. Germline assignment: CDR1 SGDLS and CDR2 YYNGEE. CDR3 in DNA: TGTGCCAGCAGCGTCCAAGGGGGCCATAATTCACCCCTCCACTTT. It encodes CASSVQGGHNSPLHF.

V is TRBV5-1 and J is TRBJ2-1; no clear D gene. Per germline, CDR1 SGHRS and CDR2 YFSETQ. This CDR3 spans 12 amino acids. V shed 1 base and J shed 4 bases, with 3 bases lying between them. The CDR3 reads CASSLSYNEQFF. CDR3 bases: TGCGCCAGCAGCTTGTCTTACAATGAGCAGTTCTTC.

V gene TRBV6-1 combines with J gene TRBJ1-3; D not resolved. This CDR3 region has 13 residues. Trimming cost V 11 bases and J 4 bases, with 15 bases left between them. The germline V gene has CDR1 MNHNS and CDR2 SASEGT. CDR3: CAGQLAEGNTIYF. The CDR3 DNA reads as TGTGCCGGCCAGTTGGCCGAAGGAAACACCATATATTTT.

This chain links TRBV7-2 with TRBJ1-5; perhaps TRBD1 as D (5 bases). The germline gives CDR1 SGHTA, CDR2 FQGNSA. There are 14 residues in the CDR3. Trimming stripped 5 bases from V and 3 bases from J, with 11 bases between. The CDR3, as DNA: TGTGCCAGCAGCGTCCAGGGAACCAATCAGCCCCAGCATTTT. Protein: CASSVQGTNQPQHF.

V is TRBV5-1 and J is TRBJ2-7; 7 positions agree with TRBD1. The CDR3 length is 15 residues. V shed 5 bases, J shed 5 bases, and the junction held 13 bases outside the gene matches. Per the germline V gene, CDR1 is SGHRS and CDR2 is YFSETQ. CDR3 sequence reads: CASRIQTGFVNEQYF. CDR3 DNA sequence: TGCGCCAGCAGGATTCAGACAGGGTTCGTCAACGAGCAGTACTTC. The variable domain in full, completed from reference TRBV5-1 and TRBJ2-7, reads KAGVTQTPRYLIKTRGQQVTLSCSPISGHRSVSWYQQTPGQGLQFLFEYFSETQRNKGNFPGRFSGRQFSNSRSEMNVSTLELGDSALYLCASRIQTGFVNEQYFGPGTRLTVT.

This clone was observed a handful of times. V is TRBV28 and J is TRBJ1-4; 8 bases line up with TRBD1. The trim removed 8 bases at V and 13 bases at J, leaving 18 bases unmatched. The CDR3 runs 15 residues. Germline CDR1 MDHEN, CDR2 SYDVKM. CDR3 DNA: TGTGCCAGCGTTTCCGGACAGGGCGCTATAGAGGGACTGTTTTTT. Its translation: CASVSGQGAIEGLFF. Supplemented by reference TRBV28 and TRBJ1-4, the full variable domain reads DVKVTQSSRYLVKRTGEKVFLECVQDMDHENMFWYRQDPGLGLRLIYFSYDVKMKEKGDIPEGYSVSREKKERFSLILESASTNQTSMYLCASVSGQGAIEGLFFGSGTQLSVL.